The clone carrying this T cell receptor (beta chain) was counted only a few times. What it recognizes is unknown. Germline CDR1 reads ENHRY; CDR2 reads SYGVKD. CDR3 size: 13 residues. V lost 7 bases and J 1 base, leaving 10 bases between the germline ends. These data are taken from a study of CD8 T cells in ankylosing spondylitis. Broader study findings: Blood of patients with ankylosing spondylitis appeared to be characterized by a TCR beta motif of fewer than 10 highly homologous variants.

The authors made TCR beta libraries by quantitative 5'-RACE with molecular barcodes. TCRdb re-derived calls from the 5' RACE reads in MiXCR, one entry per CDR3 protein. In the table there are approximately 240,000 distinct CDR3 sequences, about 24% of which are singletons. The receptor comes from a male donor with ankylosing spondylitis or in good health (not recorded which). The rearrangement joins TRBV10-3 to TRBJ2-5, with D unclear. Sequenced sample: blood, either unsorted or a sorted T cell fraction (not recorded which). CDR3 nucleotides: TGTGCCATCAATCCAGGAGCCCAAGAGACCCAGTACTTC. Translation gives CAINPGAQETQYF.